This note documents a single TCR beta chain sequence. Its antigen is not identified. The data were taken from a study of OX40 agonist ivuxolimab in advanced cancers. Whole-study context: Every patient in dose escalation had hepatocellular carcinoma, melanoma, renal cell or head and neck cancer.

CDR3 length: 14 amino acids. The germline V gene encodes CDR1 LNHDA and CDR2 SQIVND (reference sequence). Trimming at V came to 2 bases and at J to 9 bases, leaving 9 bases not matched to a gene. The method was immunoSEQ multiplex PCR; TCRdb's version includes in-frame clones alone and lacks a portion of them. This table holds around 100,000 clones, 90% found once. Study-wide results and limits: Among the least clonally expanded were partial responders at 0.1-3.0 mg/kg. CD4+ and CD8+ blood T cells expanded clonally by week 6 at 0.1 to 3.0 mg/kg. Among the nonresponders, some also had low normalized T-cell clonal expansion.

This receptor was taken from an adult with an advanced solid tumor such as melanoma, head and neck, liver or kidney cancer. This sequence joins TRBV19 and TRBJ1-1, with 7 bases identical to TRBD1. The material sequenced was CD4+ or CD8+ T cells sorted from blood, taken in a trial of the OX40 agonist ivuxolimab. The CDR3 reads CASSIPGQNIKAFF. The CDR3 DNA reads as TGTGCCAGTAGTATACCGGGACAGAATATTAAAGCTTTCTTT.